The clone carrying this T cell receptor beta chain came up a few times. Its antigen is still unknown. The sample originates from a study of CD8+ T cells in alopecia areata. For the study at large: The investigators scored severity in treated patients by the percentage of affected scalp area.

Trimming left V 0 bases short and J 9 bases short, with 12 bases between. Germline-derived CDR1 and CDR2 are MNHEY and SMNVEV (reference sequence). There are 14 residues in the CDR3. Treatment specified: oral pan-JAK inhibitor, 5-10 mg twice daily. Samples from alopecia areata patients were lesional scalp punch biopsies and peripheral blood. It was cDNA, reverse transcribed from extracted RNA, that served as the sequencing template. Assay: immunoSEQ multiplex PCR; the TCRdb copy retains only in-frame clones and omits some. The sample holds approximately 100,000 clones, about 61% seen once. General study points: Clonality was higher in lesional than normal scalp, especially in alopecia totalis/universalis. Persistence of many expanded lesional clones was seen in scalp and blood during tofacitinib.

The sequence came from a human donor with alopecia areata. The specimen comprised CD8+ T cells sorted from blood, sampled at week 56, from a patient treated with tofacitinib. J is TRBJ2-1 and V is TRBV27; D may match TRBD1 or TRBD2 (5 bases each). CDR3 protein: CASSLSGARFEQFF. CDR3 DNA: TGTGCCAGCAGTTTATCCGGGGCTAGGTTTGAGCAGTTCTTC.